The 21 T cell receptor beta chains listed next were all sequenced from one sample in a study of immune characterization of retroperitoneal liposarcoma. One entry per CDR3 protein results from TCRdb running MiXCR on the PCR reads. The table includes approximately 11,000 distinct CDR3 sequences, 20% to 25% detected once. Sequencing used blood. The receptors come from a female donor with retroperitoneal liposarcoma.

In this sample, this clonotype turned up a few times. V and J are TRBV5-1 and TRBJ2-2; D might be TRBD2 (6 bases). Germline CDR1 reads SGHRS; CDR2 reads YFSETQ. Deletions cut 4 bases from V and 9 bases from J, with 13 bases between. The CDR3 extends over 13 amino acids. The CDR3 nucleotides read TGCGCCAGCAGCGAGTTGGGGGGAAGGGAGCTGTTTTTT. As protein: CASSELGGRELFF. Looking up the rest from reference TRBV5-1 and TRBJ2-2 gives the full variable domain: KAGVTQTPRYLIKTRGQQVTLSCSPISGHRSVSWYQQTPGQGLQFLFEYFSETQRNKGNFPGRFSGRQFSNSRSEMNVSTLELGDSALYLCASSELGGRELFFGEGSRLTVL.

Relative to its sample, this clonotype is medium-sized (0.01 to 0.1%). This chain links TRBV7-2 with TRBJ2-1; D is perhaps TRBD2 (6 bases). The CDR3 sequence is 15 residues long. With 5 bases removed from V and 10 bases from J, the gap between germline ends came to 21 bases. From germline, CDR1 is SGHTA and CDR2 FQGNSA. The CDR3 DNA follows: TGTGCCAGCAGCCCCCGCGGGAAGGGCGCCGACGAGCAGTTCTTC. It codes for CASSPRGKGADEQFF.

The rearrangement uses TRBV10-1 and TRBJ2-3, with D uncertain. V was pared by 0 bases and J by 2 bases, with 3 bases between. The CDR3 totals 13 residues. Looked up from germline, CDR1 is WNHNN and CDR2 is SYGVQD (reference sequence). CDR3 amino acids: CASSESDTDTQYF. The CDR3 DNA is TGCGCCAGCAGTGAGTCGGACACAGATACGCAGTATTTT.

This clonotype has more than one count but fewer than ten. The V call is TRBV6-6, the J call TRBJ1-2; tentatively, D is TRBD1 (6 bases). This CDR3 region has 13 residues. V lost 5 bases and J lost 8, with 15 bases in between. The germline CDR1 and CDR2 sequences are MNHNY and SVGAGI (reference sequence). The CDR3 sequence is CASSPTGSGGYTF. In DNA, the CDR3 is TGTGCCAGCAGTCCGACAGGCTCAGGGGGCTACACCTTC.

At least ten counts were recorded for this clonotype. V is TRBV11-2 and J is TRBJ1-4; 9 bases line up with TRBD1. V lost 1 base to trimming and J lost 6 bases; unmatched junction nucleotides: 18. This CDR3 spans 20 amino acids. Germline V lookup: CDR1 SGHAT, CDR2 FQNNGV. Here the CDR3 reads CASSLVASPGQGANYEKLFF. CDR3 nucleotides: TGTGCCAGCAGCTTAGTAGCGTCGCCGGGACAGGGAGCTAATTATGAAAAACTGTTTTTT.

The chain combines TRBV6-5 with TRBJ2-2, with a possible D match to TRBD2 (5 bases). The V gene lost 2 bases and the J gene lost 0 bases, with 13 bases spanning the gap. Germline V gene lookup returns CDR1 MNHEY and CDR2 SVGAGI. The CDR3 sequence is 17 residues long. The CDR3 sequence is CASSYAFGNSNTGELFF. The CDR3 DNA reads as TGTGCCAGCAGTTACGCCTTCGGGAACTCGAACACCGGGGAGCTGTTTTTT.

The chain links TRBV27 to TRBJ2-1; TRBD1 is a possible D gene (7 bases). Trimming left V 6 bases short and J 10 bases short, with 13 bases between. Germline assignment: CDR1 MNHEY and CDR2 SMNVEV (reference sequence). This CDR3 is built from 12 residues. The CDR3 nucleotides read TGTGCCAGCAGCAACAGGGGAGGAGAGCAGTTCTTC. Translating it yields CASSNRGGEQFF.

V is TRBV20-1 and J is TRBJ2-1, with D unresolved. V was pared by 0 bases and J by 9 bases, with 12 bases between. This CDR3 spans 13 amino acids. Germline V gene data show CDR1 as DFQATT and CDR2 as SNEGSKA (reference sequence). CDR3 protein: CSAREIWKSEQFF. DNA of the CDR3: TGCAGTGCTAGAGAGATTTGGAAGAGTGAGCAGTTCTTC.

The chain uses TRBV12-3 or TRBV12-4 and TRBJ2-6, with D uncertain. This CDR3 spans 15 amino acids. Trimming cost V 2 bases and J 0 bases, with 5 bases left between them. This CDR3 reads CASSLSGSGANVLTF. CDR3 in DNA: TGTGCCAGCAGTTTATCTGGCTCTGGGGCCAACGTCCTGACTTTC.

There are many counts of this clonotype. The chain recombines TRBV12-3 or TRBV12-4 with TRBJ2-3; either TRBD1 or TRBD2 may fit D (6 bases each). V was shortened by 6 bases and J by 3 bases, with 16 bases between the two germline ends. The CDR3 sequence is 15 residues long. This chain's CDR3 is CASRTGGAPTDTQYF. The CDR3 region has the DNA TGTGCCAGCAGGACAGGAGGGGCGCCGACAGATACGCAGTATTTT.

To note about this clonotype: The junction differs from germline at one of its ends, possibly a read error. The genes are TRBV12-3 or TRBV12-4 and TRBJ2-3; 9 bases are shared with TRBD1. This CDR3 region has 16 residues. CDR3 DNA sequence: TGTGCCGGCAGTCACCGTTACAGGGGGCGATACAATGAGCAGTTCTTT. This encodes CAGSHRYRGRYNEQFF.

This rearrangement joins TRBV24-1 to TRBJ2-1; unclear D gene. The germline V and J ends were trimmed by 7 bases and 3 bases, with 12 bases remaining between them. In germline, CDR1 is KGHDR, CDR2 SFDVKD. The CDR3 runs 14 residues. Here the CDR3 reads CATRVQRSYNEQFF. The CDR3 nucleotides are TGTGCCACCAGGGTCCAGCGAAGCTACAATGAGCAGTTCTTC.

By its share, this clonotype is medium-sized. The chain carries TRBV7-6 and TRBJ2-1; possibly TRBD1 for D (5 bases). Germline-derived CDR1 and CDR2 are SGHVS and FNYEAQ. Trimming took off 2 bases at V and 2 bases at J, with 13 bases between the two ends. The CDR3 sequence is 16 residues long. The CDR3: CASSLYGRETYNEQFF. DNA for the CDR3: TGTGCCAGCAGCTTATACGGCAGGGAAACCTACAATGAGCAGTTCTTC.

Judged by abundance, this clonotype is medium-sized. The V call is TRBV10-2, the J call TRBJ2-3, with a tentative D call TRBD2 (6 bases). The ends were cut back, 9 bases at V and 3 bases at J, with 13 bases in the middle. CDR3 size: 13 residues. The germline CDR1 and CDR2 sequences are WSHSY and SAAADI. This CDR3 reads CASSVGRTDTQYF. Here the CDR3 DNA reads TGCGCCAGTTCCGTCGGGAGAACAGATACGCAGTATTTT.

The chain recombines TRBV6-4 with TRBJ2-1; 7 positions match TRBD1. V was clipped by 2 bases and J by 6 bases; unmatched bases: 1. CDR3 length: 13 amino acids. The germline V gene has CDR1 MRHNA and CDR2 SNTAGT. CDR3 bases: TGTGCCAGCAGTGACCGGGACAGCAATGAGCAGTTCTTC. It is translated as CASSDRDSNEQFF.

The gene calls are TRBV27 and TRBJ2-5, with D maybe TRBD1 (6 bases). In germline, CDR1 is MNHEY, CDR2 SMNVEV (reference sequence). CDR3 length: 15 amino acids. V lost 7 bases and J 11 bases, leaving 26 bases between the germline ends. The CDR3: CASMVSRGGLNEQYF. For the CDR3, the DNA is TGTGCCAGCATGGTCTCCAGGGGTGGTCTCAATGAGCAGTACTTC.

In its sample, this clonotype was seen once. V usage is TRBV6-1 and J usage is TRBJ2-1; D possibly corresponds to TRBD1 (6 bases). The better agreement between TRBJ2-7 and the DNA end casts doubt on the J call. The CDR3 spans 13 residues. Germline CDR1 is MNHNS and CDR2 is SASEGT. The CDR3 coding sequence is TGTGCCACGAGTGGACAGTTCTCCTACGAGCAGTACTTC. Encoded protein: CATSGQFSYEQYF.

The chain carries TRBV5-4 and TRBJ2-5, with a tentative D call TRBD2 (6 bases). This CDR3 is 17 amino acids long. Germline V CDR1 and CDR2: SGHNT, YYREEE (reference sequence). The V and J ends lost 0 bases and 5 bases respectively, with 20 bases between them. CDR3 DNA: TGTGCCAGCAGCTTGGTCTCTTCTGTGGAGGGCCTTGAGACCCAGTACTTC. Its protein is CASSLVSSVEGLETQYF.

This sequence joins TRBV27 and TRBJ1-2, with 9 bases aligning to TRBD1. In germline, CDR1 is MNHEY, CDR2 SMNVEV (reference sequence). V lost 3 bases to trimming and J lost 6 bases; unmatched junction nucleotides: 2. The CDR3 extends over 13 amino acids. CDR3 nucleotide sequence: TGTGCCAGCAGTTTGGGACAGGGCGATGGCTACACCTTC. This codes for CASSLGQGDGYTF.

This clonotype was observed many times. V and J are TRBV6-1 and TRBJ1-1; weak D call: TRBD1 (5 bases). V shed 5 bases and J shed 4 bases, with 11 bases lying between them. The CDR3 is 13 amino acids. Per the germline V gene, CDR1 is MNHNS and CDR2 is SASEGT. Here the CDR3 reads CASSSFGATEAFF. CDR3 coding DNA: TGTGCCAGCAGTTCGTTCGGGGCCACTGAAGCTTTCTTT.

This clonotype showed up many times. V is TRBV10-2 and J is TRBJ2-3; D tentatively fits TRBD1 or TRBD2 (5 bases each). Trimming removed 7 bases at V and 4 bases at J, with 6 bases between. The CDR3 covers 11 residues. CDR1 and CDR2 (germline): WSHSY, SAAADI. The CDR3 nucleotides read TGCGCCAGCATGGGGGCAGATACGCAGTATTTT. This codes for CASMGADTQYF.